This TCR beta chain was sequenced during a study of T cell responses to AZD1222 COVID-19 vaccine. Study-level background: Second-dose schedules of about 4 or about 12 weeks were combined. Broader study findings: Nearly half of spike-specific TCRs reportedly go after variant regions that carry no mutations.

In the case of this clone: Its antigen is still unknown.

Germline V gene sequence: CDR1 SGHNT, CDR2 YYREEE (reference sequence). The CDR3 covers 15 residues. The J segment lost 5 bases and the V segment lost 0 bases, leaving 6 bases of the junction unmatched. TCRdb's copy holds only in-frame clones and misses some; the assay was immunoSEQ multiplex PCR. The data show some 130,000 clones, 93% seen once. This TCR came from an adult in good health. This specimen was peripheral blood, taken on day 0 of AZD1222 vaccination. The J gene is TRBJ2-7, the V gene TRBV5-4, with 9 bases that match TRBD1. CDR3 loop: CASSLGQGGTHEQYF. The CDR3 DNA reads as TGTGCCAGCAGCTTGGGACAGGGGGGTACCCACGAGCAGTACTTC. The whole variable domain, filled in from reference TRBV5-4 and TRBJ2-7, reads ETGVTQSPTHLIKTRGQQVTLRCSSQSGHNTVSWYQQALGQGPQFIFQYYREEENGRGNFPPRFSGLQFPNYSSELNVNALELDDSALYLCASSLGQGGTHEQYFGPGTRLTVT.